The rows below give T cell receptor beta chains drawn from one sample of a study of T cells after yellow fever vaccination. TCRdb called the 5' RACE reads again in MiXCR, with one record for every CDR3 protein. This table has 620,000 or so distinct CDR3 sequences, 9% to 15% appearing once. This specimen consisted of PBMCs, obtained on the day of the yellow fever booster vaccination. These receptor sequences come from a man under 40 who received the YFV17D yellow fever vaccine. The CDR3 runs from the conserved cysteine through the conserved F or W. The D gene is left open where the match is weak. Size is omitted from some rows. Given values are once, few, many or a class for expanded clones.

d_call j_call clone_size v_call cdr3_aa cdr3_nt
TRBD2 TRBJ2-7 . TRBV4-3 CASSPTSGSPYEQYF TGCGCCAGCAGCCCTACTAGCGGGAGTCCCTACGAGCAGTACTTC
. TRBJ2-3 . TRBV25-1 CASSPPRAWGTDTQYF TGTGCCAGCAGTCCCCCCAGGGCCTGGGGCACAGATACGCAGTATTTT
. TRBJ1-5 once TRBV12-3/TRBV12-4 CASSSDFSQPQHF TGTGCCAGCAGTTCCGACTTTTCTCAGCCCCAGCATTTT
. TRBJ2-1 . TRBV6-2/TRBV6-3 CASSSKASSYNEQFF TGTGCCAGCAGTTCCAAGGCAAGCTCCTACAATGAGCAGTTCTTC
. TRBJ2-7 few TRBV29-1 CSVEGVYEQYF TGCAGCGTTGAGGGCGTCTACGAGCAGTACTTC
TRBD2 TRBJ2-3 . TRBV5-6 CASSRWTSGYTDTQYF TGTGCCAGCAGCCGCTGGACTAGCGGGTACACAGATACGCAGTATTTT
. TRBJ1-1 . TRBV5-5 CASSINVLGTEAFF TGTGCCAGCAGCATAAATGTCCTAGGCACTGAAGCTTTCTTT
TRBD1 TRBJ2-2 few TRBV7-9 CASSGKGQGQAGELFF TGTGCCAGCAGCGGTAAAGGACAGGGTCAAGCCGGGGAGCTGTTTTTT
TRBD2 TRBJ2-3 few TRBV20-1 CSASRTSGRAADTQYF TGCAGTGCCTCAAGAACTAGCGGGAGAGCGGCAGATACGCAGTATTTT
. TRBJ2-3 . TRBV20-1 CSARDPSTTSQDTQYF TGCAGTGCTAGAGACCCTAGCACAACCTCCCAAGATACGCAGTATTTT
. TRBJ2-7 . TRBV5-6 CASSRPVGEQYF TGTGCCAGCAGCCGTCCAGTAGGCGAGCAGTACTTC
TRBD1 TRBJ2-3 few TRBV7-8 CASSLVSGGLPPPTQYF TGTGCCAGCAGCTTAGTTTCAGGGGGCCTTCCCCCTCCGACGCAGTATTTT
. TRBJ2-1 . TRBV4-2 CASSQDLGSYFGPPSYNEQFF TGTGCCAGCAGCCAAGATCTGGGGTCATATTTTGGGCCCCCCTCTTACAATGAGCAGTTCTTC
. TRBJ1-5 . TRBV19 CASSTSGSRFGQPQHF TGTGCCAGTAGTACCTCAGGGAGCCGGTTCGGTCAGCCCCAGCATTTT
. TRBJ2-7 many TRBV10-3 CAISEHSYEQYF TGTGCCATCAGTGAACACAGCTACGAGCAGTACTTC
. TRBJ2-1 few TRBV29-1 CSVDYSGSSLSEQFF TGCAGCGTTGATTATTCAGGGTCATCGCTAAGTGAGCAGTTCTTC
. TRBJ1-5 . TRBV6-1 CASSHGTDNQPQHF TGTGCCAGCAGCCATGGGACGGACAATCAGCCCCAGCATTTT
. TRBJ2-6 . TRBV9 CASSVDGSGANVLTF TGTGCCAGCAGCGTAGACGGATCTGGGGCCAACGTCCTGACTTTC